This T cell receptor (beta chain) came from a study of neurological immune-mediated disorders. This clonotype was recorded at least ten times. Trimming left V 6 bases short and J 0 bases short, with 14 bases between. Per germline, CDR1 LNHNV and CDR2 YYDKDF (reference sequence). This CDR3 has 15 residues. TCRdb recomputed calls from the 5' RACE reads with MiXCR, one row per CDR3 protein. Of roughly 120,000 distinct CDR3 sequences listed, about 3.4% are singletons. Sequencing was done on a sample of PBMCs. This chain links TRBV15 with TRBJ2-5; D is perhaps TRBD1 or TRBD2 (5 bases each). The receptor's source is a woman in her twenties or thirties with multiple sclerosis. The CDR3 DNA sequence: TGTGCCACCAGGGGGATCGGGGCGTACCAAGAGACCCAGTACTTC. As protein: CATRGIGAYQETQYF.